This paragraph covers one T cell receptor beta chain sequence. The source of the sample is a study of CD8 T cells in Susac syndrome. The overall study: Sequenced Susac syndrome patients included over 5 with active disease and 8 or 9 who were in remission.

Roughly 0.45 to 1 ug RNA was reverse transcribed with random hexamers. Via MiXCR, TCRdb re-called the immunoSEQ multiplex PCR reads, giving one row per CDR3 protein. The sample holds under 200,000 distinct CDR3 sequences; more than 95% are singletons and the top ten take approximately 0.12%. The CDR3 is made up of 15 amino acids. Germline CDR1 and CDR2: SGHRS and YFSETQ. Trimming cost V 0 bases and J 10 bases; bases outside gene matches: 8. The chain uses TRBV5-1 and TRBJ2-3, with 10 bases fitting TRBD2. Source material: CD4+ T cells from PBMCs. The receptor comes from a human donor with Susac syndrome. The CDR3 sequence: CASSLVILAGDPQYF. The CDR3 nucleotides are TGCGCCAGCAGCTTGGTGATCCTAGCGGGGGATCCGCAGTATTTT.